This T cell receptor beta chain emerged from a study of cytomegalovirus exposure and HLA in healthy donors. This CDR3 spans 14 amino acids. Trimming took 6 bases from V and 0 from J, leaving 10 bases between them. Germline CDR1 MGHDK, CDR2 SYGVNS. Produced via immunoSEQ multiplex PCR; TCRdb's table is partial and in-frame only. The data show hundreds of thousands of clones, about nine tenths seen once. The chain links TRBV25-1 to TRBJ2-3; D might be TRBD1 (5 bases). The clonotype comes from a woman aged 18-29 years in good health and CMV-seropositive. What was sequenced was PBMCs. Here the CDR3 DNA reads TGTGCCAGCAGCACAGGTTCTAGCACAGATACGCAGTATTTT. The encoded protein is CASSTGSSTDTQYF.